This T cell receptor beta chain was identified in a study of blood T cell repertoires in COVID-19. Turning to the study itself: Researchers got acute and convalescent COVID-19 samples from the United States, Italy and Spain. T cells, B-cell-depleted T cells, or PBMCs supplied cDNA or gDNA.

Germline V CDR1 and CDR2: LGHDT, YNNKEL (reference sequence). The CDR3 length is 18 residues. The junction had 12 bases not matched to a gene; V was cut back by 1 base and J by 4 bases. Original handling: Amplification of reference gene primers provided the estimated nucleated cell counts. Profiled with immunoSEQ multiplex PCR; TCRdb holds only in-frame clones, not every one. The V and J calls and the clone size are those of that table, but D and trimming were determined from the DNA. The profile shows 13,000 to 15,000 clones, roughly 80% of them singletons. The chain combines TRBV3-1 (or the pseudogene TRBV3-2) with TRBJ2-5; 10 bases line up with TRBD2. This sequence was found in a man in his forties with active or convalescent COVID-19. The sequenced material came from peripheral blood. The CDR3 sequence is CASSQAWGEASGGETQYF. Here the CDR3 DNA reads TGTGCCAGCAGCCAAGCTTGGGGGGAAGCTAGCGGGGGAGAGACCCAGTACTTC.